This TCR beta chain was identified during a study of OX40 agonist ivuxolimab in advanced cancers. Broader study findings: Among the lowest peripheral clonal expansion occurred in 0.1-3.0 mg/kg partial responders.

TCRdb's table, derived via immunoSEQ multiplex PCR, lists solely in-frame clones and lacks some. The sample shows 50,000 to 65,000 clones, around nine tenths of them seen only once. Patients with autoimmune history or systemic immunosuppression were excluded. This clone appeared a single time. Antigen unknown. The TCR originated in an adult with an advanced solid tumor such as melanoma, head and neck, liver or kidney cancer. The sample consisted of CD4+ or CD8+ T cells sorted from blood, taken in a trial of the OX40 agonist ivuxolimab.

DNA of the CDR3: TGTGCCAGCAGCCCGCGTGATGGGGGGCGGACAGATACGCAGTATTTT. Its translation: CASSPRDGGRTDTQYF. The J gene is TRBJ2-3, the V gene TRBV7-8; D may match TRBD1 or TRBD2 (6 bases each). The germline V gene has CDR1 SGHVS and CDR2 FQNEAQ. V was shortened by 5 bases and J by 3 bases, with 18 bases between the two germline ends. CDR3 size: 16 residues.